The rows below give T cell receptor beta chains drawn from one sample of a study of OX40 agonist ivuxolimab in advanced cancers. Assay: immunoSEQ multiplex PCR; the TCRdb copy retains only in-frame clones and omits some. Here the sample spans about 89,000 clones, over 75% being singletons. The sequencing used CD4+ or CD8+ T cells sorted from blood, collected in a trial of the OX40 agonist ivuxolimab. The receptors shown here come from an adult with an advanced solid tumor such as melanoma, head and neck, liver or kidney cancer. Each CDR3 is given with its conserved first and last residue. Fields, in order: V gene, CDR3 length, J gene, D gene, CDR3 protein. D genes are given only for firm matches.

TRBV30	13	TRBJ1-2	NA	CAWSAVGWFGYTF
TRBV25-1	15	TRBJ2-2	NA	CASSDPGRDTGELFF
TRBV6-5	14	TRBJ2-7	TRBD2	CASRLRGGLDEQYF
TRBV5-6	15	TRBJ1-4	NA	CASKPGPGAEEKLFF
TRBV19	15	TRBJ2-3	TRBD2	CASSLSGGALDTQYF
TRBV7-2	14	TRBJ2-7	TRBD2	CASSLRGGLSEQYF
TRBV7-9	14	TRBJ1-2	TRBD1	CASSPETGGRSYTF
TRBV5-4	14	TRBJ2-7	TRBD2	CASSRLADNYEQYF
TRBV7-2	15	TRBJ2-5	TRBD2	CASSLPSSGARTQYF
TRBV2	15	TRBJ1-5	NA	CASSGNVGQNQPQHF